Only a few counts were recorded for the clone carrying this T cell receptor (beta chain). The time point: newly diagnosed GD, antithyroid drugs for less than 3 months. PBMC-extracted RNA yielded the TCR library. In each case, Graves' disease was diagnosed per American Thyroid Association guidelines. Recruitment took place at an endocrinology department in Xi'an, China. The data derive from a study of regulatory T cells in long-lasting Graves disease. Building of the TCR beta libraries involved iRepertoire HTBI primers and Arm-PCR of CDR3 regions. TCRdb re-called the multiplex PCR reads with MiXCR, one entry per CDR3 protein. The table includes some 250,000 distinct CDR3 sequences, roughly 18% detected once. Here the sequenced sample was peripheral blood mononuclear cells (PBMCs), taken at new diagnosis, from a patient treated with antithyroid drugs. The sequence was collected from a female donor with Graves disease.

CDR3 DNA sequence: TGTGCCAGCAGTGATTTGACAGGGGGGGATGGCTACACCTTC. This translates into CASSDLTGGDGYTF. This chain uses TRBV6-1 with TRBJ1-2; 9 positions match TRBD1. CDR3 length: 14 residues. The germline CDR1 and CDR2 sequences are MNHNS and SASEGT. Trimming at V came to 3 bases and at J to 6 bases, leaving 5 bases not matched to a gene.